The 28 T cell receptor beta chains given below trace back to one sample, sequenced in a study of blood T cell repertoires in COVID-19. Generated by immunoSEQ multiplex PCR, the TCRdb table keeps only in-frame clones and is missing some. The repertoire holds approximately 500,000 clones, with roughly 90% as singletons. The sample consisted of PBMCs or T cells enriched from blood (not recorded which). The receptors originated from a woman aged 35 to 49 who had recovered from COVID-19.

The rearrangement uses TRBV12-5 and TRBJ1-1; D unresolved. Germline values: CDR1 LGHNT, CDR2 FRNRAP. V was cut by 5 bases and J by 4 bases, with 17 bases left in between. This CDR3 has 15 amino acids. In DNA, the CDR3 is TGTGCTAGTGGTCTCTCTCCTATCGGCGGCACTGAAGCTTTCTTT. Translated: CASGLSPIGGTEAFF.

The chain combines TRBV7-8 with TRBJ2-3; no clear D gene. Germline V gene lookup returns CDR1 SGHVS and CDR2 FQNEAQ. This CDR3 comprises 11 residues. The V gene lost 5 bases and the J gene lost 6 bases, with 6 bases spanning the gap. The CDR3 bases are TGTGCCAGCAGCCCCGCGGATACGCAGTATTTT. Its translation: CASSPADTQYF.

The chain employs TRBV4-3 and TRBJ2-5; maybe TRBD2 (6 bases). V was clipped by 1 base and J by 1 base, with 13 bases between them. From germline, CDR1 is LGHNA and CDR2 YSLEER. This CDR3 comprises 16 residues. The CDR3 loop reads CASSQGGAGPQETQYF. CDR3 bases: TGCGCCAGCAGCCAAGGGGGAGCGGGCCCCCAAGAGACCCAGTACTTC.

V usage is TRBV30 and J usage is TRBJ1-6, with 12 nucleotides matching TRBD1. Germline V gene data show CDR1 as GTSNPN and CDR2 as SVGIG (reference sequence). CDR3 length: 16 amino acids. J gave up 10 bases and V 0 bases, and 7 bases lay outside the gene matches. The CDR3 is CAWSVRSGQGASPLHF. In DNA form, the CDR3 reads TGTGCCTGGAGTGTACGTTCGGGACAGGGGGCCTCACCCCTCCACTTT. Full variable domain (rest looked up from reference TRBV30 and TRBJ1-6): SQTIHQWPATLVQPVGSPLSLECTVEGTSNPNLYWYRQAAGRGLQLLFYSVGIGQISSEVPQNLSASRPQDRQFILSSKKLLLSDSGFYLCAWSVRSGQGASPLHFGNGTRLTVT.

This clone was counted only a few times. Other DNA sequences in this sample translate to the same CDR3. The rearrangement joins TRBV30 to TRBJ1-1; no clear D. The CDR3 length is 14 residues. Trimming removed 0 bases from V and 4 bases from J, with 12 bases in between. The germline gives CDR1 GTSNPN, CDR2 SVGIG (reference sequence). CDR3 coding DNA: TGTGCCTGGAGTGTACTCTCTCGGGGCACTGAAGCTTTCTTT. This gives the protein CAWSVLSRGTEAFF. Full variable domain (remainder filled in from reference TRBV30 and TRBJ1-1): SQTIHQWPATLVQPVGSPLSLECTVEGTSNPNLYWYRQAAGRGLQLLFYSVGIGQISSEVPQNLSASRPQDRQFILSSKKLLLSDSGFYLCAWSVLSRGTEAFFGQGTRLTVV.

The chain carries TRBV4-3 and TRBJ2-3, with D tentatively TRBD2 (6 bases). This CDR3 is built from 15 residues. V lost 5 bases to trimming and J lost 1 base, with 13 bases between them. Germline V lookup: CDR1 LGHNA, CDR2 YSLEER. CDR3 bases: TGCGCCAGCAGCGGGGAGGTCTTAGGCACAGATACGCAGTATTTT. It yields the protein CASSGEVLGTDTQYF.

The rearrangement joins TRBV3-1 (or the pseudogene TRBV3-2) to TRBJ2-1, with D uncertain. CDR3 length: 14 residues. The germline CDR1 and CDR2 sequences are LGHDT and YNNKEL (reference sequence). With 4 bases removed from V and 4 bases from J, the gap between germline ends came to 11 bases. The CDR3 spells CASSRETSYNEQFF. CDR3 in DNA: TGTGCCAGCAGCCGAGAGACATCTTACAATGAGCAGTTCTTC.

This chain joins TRBV4-1 and TRBJ2-1, with D possibly matching TRBD1 (5 bases). V lost 0 bases and J 5 bases, leaving 20 bases between the germline ends. Germline V gives CDR1 MGHRA, CDR2 YSYEKL. CDR3 length: 18 amino acids. Here the CDR3 reads CASSQENTFPKGHNEQFF. The CDR3, as DNA: TGCGCCAGCAGCCAAGAGAATACTTTCCCGAAGGGGCACAATGAGCAGTTCTTC.

This clone appeared a single time. The DNA of the CDR3 is TGTGCCACCAACCGGGACATCTCCTACGAGCAGTACTTC. Protein product: CATNRDISYEQYF. This chain connects TRBV15 to TRBJ2-7, with D perhaps TRBD1 (6 bases). The CDR3 sequence is 13 residues long. Between the trimmed V and J ends, which lost 7 bases and 0 bases, there was a span of 10 bases. Germline V lookup: CDR1 LNHNV, CDR2 YYDKDF (reference sequence).

The chain has TRBV3-1 (or the pseudogene TRBV3-2) and TRBJ2-4; D is possibly TRBD1 (5 bases). The CDR3 has 16 residues. Germline assignment: CDR1 LGHDT and CDR2 YNNKEL (reference sequence). Trimming shortened V by 3 bases and J by 7 bases, and 19 bases separated the two germline ends. CDR3 nucleotide sequence: TGTGCCAGCAGCCATTCCTCCCTGGGAAAGGGGAACATTCAGTACTTC. Its translation is CASSHSSLGKGNIQYF.

The J gene is TRBJ2-1, the V gene TRBV9; TRBD1 might be the D (5 bases). This CDR3 has 16 residues. The germline V gene has CDR1 SGDLS and CDR2 YYNGEE. V shed 0 bases and J shed 2 bases, with 12 bases lying between them. The CDR3 DNA reads as TGTGCCAGCAGCGTAGTTGCAGGGATCCCCTACAATGAGCAGTTCTTC. Its translation is CASSVVAGIPYNEQFF.

The V and J genes are TRBV5-1 and TRBJ2-6; 8 bases map to TRBD1. This CDR3 comprises 17 residues. Germline lookup yields CDR1 SGHRS and CDR2 YFSETQ. V lost 3 bases to trimming and J lost 2 bases; unmatched junction nucleotides: 7. The CDR3, as DNA: TGCGCCAGCAGCTCCCGGACAGGGAATACTGGGGCCAACGTCCTGACTTTC. Its protein is CASSSRTGNTGANVLTF.

The rearrangement joins TRBV15 to TRBJ1-3; weak D call: TRBD1 (5 bases). V shed 0 bases and J shed 1 base, with 10 bases lying between them. This CDR3 is 16 amino acids long. The germline gives CDR1 LNHNV, CDR2 YYDKDF (reference sequence). CDR3 protein: CATSRDPSGSGNTIYF. CDR3 sequence (DNA): TGTGCCACCAGCAGAGATCCCTCAGGGTCTGGAAACACCATATATTTT.

V usage is TRBV4-3 and J usage is TRBJ1-2; 8 positions match TRBD1. CDR1 and CDR2 (germline): LGHNA, YSLEER. This CDR3 spans 15 amino acids. V was pared by 0 bases and J by 2 bases, with 2 bases of the junction left unmatched. The CDR3 DNA sequence: TGCGCCAGCAGCCAAGACGGGACAGGAAACTATGGCTACACCTTC. This encodes CASSQDGTGNYGYTF.

V usage is TRBV29-1 and J usage is TRBJ2-3, with D tentatively TRBD2 (5 bases). The CDR3 is 15 residues long. Germline V CDR1 and CDR2: SQVTM, ANQGSEA. The V end lost 0 bases, the J end lost 0 bases, and 10 bases lay between the germline ends. The CDR3 nucleotides read TGCAGCGTTGAAGATTCGCCTAGCAGCACAGATACGCAGTATTTT. It specifies CSVEDSPSSTDTQYF.

This chain joins TRBV6-5 and TRBJ2-3; maybe TRBD2 (7 bases). Germline assignment: CDR1 MNHEY and CDR2 SVGAGI. With 7 bases removed from V and 3 bases from J, the gap between germline ends came to 14 bases. This CDR3 region has 14 residues. The CDR3 nucleotides read TGTGCCAGCAAGGGGAGGGGGATAACAGATACGCAGTATTTT. This encodes CASKGRGITDTQYF.

The J gene is TRBJ2-2, the V gene TRBV2; the match to TRBD2 covers 9 bases. V lost 6 bases and J lost 5; bases outside the gene matches: 10. Germline assignment: CDR1 SNHLY and CDR2 FYNNEI. This CDR3 comprises 16 residues. This chain's CDR3 is CASRSGGRAGTGELFF. The CDR3 DNA follows: TGTGCCAGCAGAAGCGGGGGGAGGGCCGGAACCGGGGAGCTGTTTTTT.

The V gene is TRBV19, the J gene TRBJ1-6; 10 positions agree with TRBD1. CDR3 length equals 14 residues. Germline V gives CDR1 LNHDA, CDR2 SQIVND (reference sequence). V lost 10 bases and J lost 4; bases outside the gene matches: 4. CDR3 sequence (DNA): TGTGCCACCGGACAGGGGGGATATAATTCACCCCTCCACTTT. Translating it yields CATGQGGYNSPLHF.

The rearrangement uses TRBV19 and TRBJ2-1, with 8 bases aligning to TRBD2. The CDR3 extends over 13 amino acids. V dropped 3 bases and J dropped 10; count of bases not matched to a gene: 5. Germline CDR1 reads LNHDA; CDR2 reads SQIVND (reference sequence). The CDR3 bases are TGTGCCAGTAGTATCATACTAGCGGCCGAGCAGTTCTTC. Its translation: CASSIILAAEQFF.

The V call is TRBV18, the J call TRBJ1-6, with 8 bases identical to TRBD1. With V trimmed by 5 bases and J by 5 bases, 5 bases remained unmatched. The germline V gene encodes CDR1 KGHSH and CDR2 LQKENI. CDR3 length: 15 residues. The CDR3 loop reads CASSVTGGNNSPLHF. Here the CDR3 DNA reads TGTGCCAGCTCAGTCACAGGGGGAAATAATTCACCCCTCCACTTT. Using reference TRBV18 and TRBJ1-6 for the parts outside the CDR3, the full variable domain is NAGVMQNPRHLVRRRGQEARLRCSPMKGHSHVYWYRQLPEEGLKFMVYLQKENIIDESGMPKERFSAEFPKEGPSILRIQQVVRGDSAAYFCASSVTGGNNSPLHFGNGTRLTVT.

The rearrangement joins TRBV25-1 to TRBJ2-1, with D maybe TRBD2 (5 bases). Germline V gene sequence: CDR1 MGHDK, CDR2 SYGVNS. The CDR3 contains 14 residues. V lost 4 bases, J lost 4 bases, and 11 bases lay in between. CDR3 DNA: TGTGCCAGCAGTGGTCTCGGGGATTACAATGAGCAGTTCTTC. It yields the protein CASSGLGDYNEQFF.

Concerning this clone: The limits of the CDR3 on the DNA are not certain, so only TCRdb's listed CDR3 is given. V is TRBV21-1 and J is TRBJ1-6; TRBD1, as called in the table, went unchecked against the DNA. TRBV21-1 is listed as a pseudogene. Including both end residues, the CDR3 is 19 amino acids long. CDR3 in amino acids: CASSKWAGGIPYWNSPLHF.

This clone has just one count. The chain joins TRBV5-4 to TRBJ1-4; TRBD1 matches at 9 bases. Germline V lookup: CDR1 SGHNT, CDR2 YYREEE (reference sequence). V shed 4 bases, J shed 5 bases, and the junction held 6 bases outside the gene matches. The CDR3 runs to 15 residues. The CDR3 nucleotides are TGTGCCAGCAGCCCAACAGGGGGCCGGAATGAAAAACTGTTTTTT. Encoded protein: CASSPTGGRNEKLFF.

The V call is TRBV19, the J call TRBJ1-1; 8 bases match TRBD1. This CDR3 is 15 amino acids long. CDR1 is LNHDA and CDR2 is SQIVND in the germline V gene (reference sequence). V dropped 5 bases and J dropped 6; count of bases not matched to a gene: 11. CDR3 sequence: CASSLRDRPVPEAFF. DNA of the CDR3: TGTGCCAGTAGTCTTCGGGACAGGCCCGTTCCTGAAGCTTTCTTT.

This clone appeared once. Other nucleotide sequences from this sample produce the same CDR3. The chain couples TRBV27 to TRBJ1-1, with TRBD1 matching 9 bases. V was pared by 5 bases and J by 0 bases, with 4 bases of the junction left unmatched. Germline V lookup: CDR1 MNHEY, CDR2 SMNVEV (reference sequence). The CDR3 covers 15 residues. The CDR3 coding sequence is TGTGCCAGCAGTCGACAGGGGGGGATGAACACTGAAGCTTTCTTT. This codes for CASSRQGGMNTEAFF.

This clone showed up just once. The CDR3 nucleotides read TGTGCCAGCAGTTACACCCGCGGCGGTCAGCCCCAGCATTTT. This gives the protein CASSYTRGGQPQHF. This chain joins TRBV6-5 and TRBJ1-5; D remains unclear. This CDR3 is 14 amino acids long. Trimming shortened V by 2 bases and J by 6 bases, and 11 bases separated the two germline ends. Germline V gene sequence: CDR1 MNHEY, CDR2 SVGAGI.

The chain carries TRBV6-5 and TRBJ2-1, with 8 bases matching TRBD2. Germline V CDR1 and CDR2: MNHEY, SVGAGI. The CDR3 consists of 13 residues. Germline trimming cut 2 bases from V and 10 bases from J; bases unmatched to any gene: 4. The CDR3 protein is CASSYVGRVEQFF. As DNA, the CDR3 is TGTGCCAGCAGTTACGTCGGGAGGGTGGAGCAGTTCTTC.

The V call is TRBV30, the J call TRBJ2-7; the match to TRBD2 covers 13 bases. J lost 7 bases, V lost 1 base, and 7 bases had no gene match. Germline V gene lookup returns CDR1 GTSNPN and CDR2 SVGIG (reference sequence). The CDR3 has 15 residues. The CDR3 sequence is CAWSGLGLAGYEQYF. CDR3 nucleotide sequence: TGTGCCTGGAGTGGTCTGGGACTAGCGGGATATGAGCAGTACTTC.